The 14 T cell receptor beta chains below all came from one sample that was sequenced in a study of shared clonotypes between healthy human individuals. Data came from immunoSEQ multiplex PCR; TCRdb stores just in-frame clones and leaves some out. In the table there are about 2 million clones, approximately 95% of which are singletons. Sequencing was performed on naive CD4+ T cells sorted from blood. Subset given: CD45RA+ positively selected. Receptor source: a man between 18 and 35 years old in good health.

This chain connects TRBV28 to TRBJ2-3, with D possibly being TRBD2 (6 bases). The germline V gene has CDR1 MDHEN and CDR2 SYDVKM. The CDR3 spans 14 residues. V was clipped by 3 bases and J by 3 bases, with 10 bases between them. The CDR3 sequence: CASSLPGTTDTQYF. The CDR3 DNA is TGTGCCAGCAGTTTGCCTGGGACTACAGATACGCAGTATTTT.

The chain employs TRBV5-4 and TRBJ2-1; D unresolved. CDR1 and CDR2 (germline): SGHNT, YYREEE (reference sequence). The CDR3 has 14 residues. The V end lost 7 bases, the J end lost 7 bases, and 18 bases lay between the germline ends. The DNA for the CDR3 is TGTGCCAGCCAAGATCGGGCAGGCCTAAATGAGCAGTTCTTC. Its protein is CASQDRAGLNEQFF. The full variable domain, rest sourced from reference TRBV5-4 and TRBJ2-1, is ETGVTQSPTHLIKTRGQQVTLRCSSQSGHNTVSWYQQALGQGPQFIFQYYREEENGRGNFPPRFSGLQFPNYSSELNVNALELDDSALYLCASQDRAGLNEQFFGPGTRLTVL.

The CDR3 DNA follows: TGTGCCAGCGGGTCGGAGGGAGGCGTGGTTGAGCAGTTCTTC. Its protein is CASGSEGGVVEQFF. This sequence joins TRBV2 and TRBJ2-1, with a weak D call TRBD2 (6 bases). This CDR3 contains 14 residues. V was cut by 8 bases and J by 9 bases, with 20 bases left in between. Looked up from germline, CDR1 is SNHLY and CDR2 is FYNNEI.

This clone was found once. This chain uses TRBV5-1 with TRBJ2-2; the D gene is possibly TRBD1 (5 bases). The germline gives CDR1 SGHRS, CDR2 YFSETQ. CDR3 length: 13 residues. Trimming pared 5 bases from V and 2 bases from J, leaving 7 bases between. For the CDR3, the DNA is TGCGCCAGCAGGGACACCAACACCGGGGAGCTGTTTTTT. Translated: CASRDTNTGELFF.

J is TRBJ1-1 and V is TRBV5-1, with unresolved D. This CDR3 has 14 amino acids. Between the trimmed V and J ends, which lost 3 bases and 4 bases, there was a span of 13 bases. Germline CDR1 is SGHRS and CDR2 is YFSETQ. CDR3 in DNA: TGCGCCAGCAGCTGGGCCCTAGCGAGCACTGAAGCTTTCTTT. This encodes CASSWALASTEAFF.

This rearrangement joins TRBV18 to TRBJ2-5; possibly TRBD2 for D (6 bases). The CDR3 runs 15 residues. The germline gives CDR1 KGHSH, CDR2 LQKENI. Trimming cost V 5 bases and J 4 bases, with 17 bases left between them. The CDR3 DNA is TGTGCCAGCTCATTGGGACTCAATGGGGTAGAGACCCAGTACTTC. Protein sequence: CASSLGLNGVETQYF.

This clone was observed once. The rearrangement joins TRBV15 to TRBJ2-1; 7 bases fit TRBD2. The trim removed 6 bases at V and 3 bases at J, leaving 8 bases unmatched. Germline V gene lookup returns CDR1 LNHNV and CDR2 YYDKDF (reference sequence). This CDR3 is built from 15 residues. The CDR3 DNA follows: TGTGCCACCAGGGAACCGGGGGGAATCTACAATGAGCAGTTCTTC. Its protein product is CATREPGGIYNEQFF.

The chain couples TRBV4-3 to TRBJ1-2, with D perhaps TRBD1 (6 bases). The CDR3 length is 15 residues. From germline, CDR1 is LGHNA and CDR2 YSLEER. Trimming pared 4 bases from V and 6 bases from J, leaving 18 bases between. The CDR3 here is CASSPIPLQGDGYTF. The CDR3, as DNA: TGCGCCAGCAGCCCTATTCCCCTACAGGGAGATGGCTACACCTTC.

The rearrangement uses TRBV18 and TRBJ2-7, with 7 bases matching TRBD2. CDR1 and CDR2 (germline): KGHSH, LQKENI. There are 16 residues in the CDR3. Trimming removed 3 bases from V and 3 bases from J; junction bases left unmatched: 11. CDR3 sequence (DNA): TGTGCCAGCTCACCTTCGATCCTAGCGGATCTCTACGAGCAGTACTTC. Translating gives CASSPSILADLYEQYF. The whole variable domain, remainder taken from reference TRBV18 and TRBJ2-7, is NAGVMQNPRHLVRRRGQEARLRCSPMKGHSHVYWYRQLPEEGLKFMVYLQKENIIDESGMPKERFSAEFPKEGPSILRIQQVVRGDSAAYFCASSPSILADLYEQYFGPGTRLTVT.

The chain combines TRBV6-5 with TRBJ2-3; 9 bases fit TRBD2. The CDR3 consists of 14 residues. Germline V CDR1 and CDR2: MNHEY, SVGAGI. Trimming took 7 bases from V and 6 from J; bases not matched to a gene: 8. CDR3 loop: CASKLGLASDTQYF. The CDR3 region has the DNA TGTGCCAGCAAACTGGGACTAGCATCCGATACGCAGTATTTT.

This clone was seen a single time. J is TRBJ2-7 and V is TRBV11-2, with a weak D call TRBD2 (7 bases). Trimming removed 6 bases from V and 7 bases from J, with 34 bases in between. This CDR3 is 19 amino acids long. In germline, CDR1 is SGHAT, CDR2 FQNNGV. The CDR3 sequence: CASSLLQGRGGRGVREQYF. The CDR3 DNA sequence: TGTGCCAGCAGTCTCCTCCAGGGGCGCGGGGGTAGAGGAGTCCGAGAGCAGTACTTC. The variable domain in full, completed from reference TRBV11-2 and TRBJ2-7, reads EAGVAQSPRYKIIEKRQSVAFWCNPISGHATLYWYQQILGQGPKLLIQFQNNGVVDDSQLPKDRFSAERLKGVDSTLKIQPAKLEDSAVYLCASSLLQGRGGRGVREQYFGPGTRLTVT.

The J gene is TRBJ2-3, the V gene TRBV4-1, with TRBD2 matching over 11 bases. Germline CDR1 is MGHRA and CDR2 is YSYEKL. The CDR3 runs 17 residues. V trimming: 2 bases; J trimming: 2 bases; junction bases outside the gene matches: 6. DNA of the CDR3: TGCGCCAGCAGCCAAACCGGGACTAGCGGATTCACAGATACGCAGTATTTT. It translates to CASSQTGTSGFTDTQYF.

The V and J genes are TRBV10-2 and TRBJ1-5; unclear D gene. V was cut by 3 bases and J by 0 bases, with 9 bases left in between. The CDR3 runs 15 residues. Looked up from germline, CDR1 is WSHSY and CDR2 is SAAADI. In nucleotides, the CDR3 is TGCGCCAGCAGTGACAGGACGTATAGCAATCAGCCCCAGCATTTT. It translates to CASSDRTYSNQPQHF.

The chain couples TRBV9 to TRBJ2-3, with 10 bases matching TRBD2. The CDR3 length is 18 residues. The germline CDR1 and CDR2 sequences are SGDLS and YYNGEE. V was clipped by 0 bases and J by 1 base; unmatched bases: 8. CDR3 loop: CASSVDLASGSRTDTQYF. The CDR3 region has the DNA TGTGCCAGCAGCGTAGATTTAGCTAGCGGGAGTCGCACAGATACGCAGTATTTT.